This T cell receptor (beta chain) was captured in a study of vaccination and CD4 T cells after COVID-19. Comment on this clonotype: Antigen: not known.

The Oncomine TCR Beta short-read assay was applied to DNA of cultured CD4+ T cells. MiXCR, applied by TCRdb to the PCR reads, yields one record per CDR3 protein. The sample has approximately 3,000 distinct CDR3 sequences, around 80% seen once. Germline V CDR1 and CDR2: SNHLY, FYNNEI. The CDR3 is made up of 14 amino acids. Trimming removed 7 bases from V and 5 bases from J, with 12 bases in between. Sample treatment: approximately nine-day PBMC culture with coronavirus spike peptide pools or control peptides (ViraFEST assay). The chain links TRBV2 to TRBJ1-6; D is ambiguous. The sequenced sample consisted of CD4+ T cells from blood, cultured in vitro. This clonotype was obtained from a human donor who had recovered from COVID-19. CDR3 residues: CASILSSHNSPLHF. The CDR3 DNA reads as TGTGCCAGCATTCTAAGCAGCCATAATTCACCCCTCCACTTT.